This TCR beta chain appears in the sequencing data of a study of T cell changes during pregnancy in multiple sclerosis. The germline V gene has CDR1 GTSNPN and CDR2 SVGIG (reference sequence). Between the trimmed V and J ends, which lost 4 bases and 2 bases, there was a span of 11 bases. There are 13 residues in the CDR3. Assay used: immunoSEQ multiplex PCR; TCRdb lists only in-frame clones, some missing. There are 70,000 to 95,000 clones in the sample; just over 90% occur only once, and more than 0.45% lies in the top ten. The gene calls are TRBV30 and TRBJ1-1; unclear D gene. This receptor was obtained from a female donor with multiple sclerosis, enrolled in a pregnancy study. The sample here was CD4+ T cells from peripheral blood mononuclear cells, taken in the second trimester of pregnancy. In DNA, the CDR3 is TGTGCCTGGAAATTCGGAGCAAACACTGAAGCTTTCTTT. Amino acids: CAWKFGANTEAFF. Combining the CDR3 with reference TRBV30 and TRBJ1-1 gives the whole variable domain SQTIHQWPATLVQPVGSPLSLECTVEGTSNPNLYWYRQAAGRGLQLLFYSVGIGQISSEVPQNLSASRPQDRQFILSSKKLLLSDSGFYLCAWKFGANTEAFFGQGTRLTVV.